This T cell receptor (beta chain) appears in the sequencing data of a study of T cells in localized non-small cell lung cancer. Per germline, CDR1 SGHNT and CDR2 YENEEA. The CDR3 extends over 15 amino acids. V was cut by 3 bases and J by 1 base, with 10 bases left in between. As concerns this clone: Its specificity is not known.

Study-wide findings and caveats: Because sequencing included only one region (of the tumor), heterogeneity remains possible.

Generated by immunoSEQ multiplex PCR, the TCRdb table keeps only in-frame clones and is missing some. The sample records 1,500 or so clones, 30% to 40% being singletons. The sequences come from normal lung tissue next to the tumor, collected before any cancer treatment. The receptor's source is an older male donor with stage II squamous cell lung carcinoma. This chain connects TRBV11-3 to TRBJ1-5; D possibly corresponds to TRBD1 (5 bases). CDR3 amino acids: CASSLDWGSNQPQHF. DNA of the CDR3: TGTGCCAGCAGCTTGGATTGGGGGAGCAATCAGCCCCAGCATTTT. Variable domain in full (rest from reference TRBV11-3 and TRBJ1-5): EAGVVQSPRYKIIEKKQPVAFWCNPISGHNTLYWYLQNLGQGPELLIRYENEEAVDDSQLPKDRFSAERLKGVDSTLKIQPAELGDSAVYLCASSLDWGSNQPQHFGDGTRLSIL.